This paragraph covers one TCR beta chain sequence. This sample was taken from a study of shared clonotypes between healthy human individuals. Study-level background: Three CD4 naive, three CD4 memory, two CD8 naive and one CD8 memory plate were used per donor.

Trimming took 3 bases from V and 3 from J; bases not matched to a gene: 7. CDR1 is MRHNA and CDR2 is SNTAGT in the germline V gene. CDR3 length: 16 amino acids. It was across several immunoSEQ plates that each subset's genomic DNA was evenly split. Generated by immunoSEQ multiplex PCR, the TCRdb table keeps only in-frame clones and is missing some. The sample shows around 1.6 million clones, around 98% of them seen only once. This sequence originates from a man between 25 and 39 years old in good health. The chain joins TRBV6-4 to TRBJ2-1, with 8 bases aligning to TRBD1. Sequenced input: naive CD4+ T cells sorted from blood. Subset denoted: CD45RA+ positively selected. CDR3 nucleotides: TGTGCCAGCAGTGAATACGCCGGGACAGGCTACAATGAGCAGTTCTTC. Translated, it gives CASSEYAGTGYNEQFF.